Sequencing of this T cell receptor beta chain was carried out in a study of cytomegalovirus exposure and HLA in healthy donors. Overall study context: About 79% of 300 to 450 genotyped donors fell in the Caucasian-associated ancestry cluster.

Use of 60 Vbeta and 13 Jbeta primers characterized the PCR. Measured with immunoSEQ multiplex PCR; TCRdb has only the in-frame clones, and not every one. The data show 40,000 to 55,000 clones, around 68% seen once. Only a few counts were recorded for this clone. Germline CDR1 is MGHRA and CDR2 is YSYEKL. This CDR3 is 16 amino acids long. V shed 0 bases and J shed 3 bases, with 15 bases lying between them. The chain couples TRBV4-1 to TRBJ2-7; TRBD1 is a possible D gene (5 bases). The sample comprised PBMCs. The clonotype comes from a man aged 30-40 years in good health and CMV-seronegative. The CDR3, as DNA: TGCGCCAGCAGCCAAGATGGGCCAGGGAAGCTCTACGAGCAGTACTTC. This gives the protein CASSQDGPGKLYEQYF.